These 10 T cell receptor beta chains came from one sample sequenced in a study of blood T cell repertoires in COVID-19. TCRdb's copy holds only in-frame clones and misses some; the assay was immunoSEQ multiplex PCR. This table has about half a million clones, 80% to 90% appearing once. Sequencing was performed on PBMCs or T cells enriched from blood (not recorded which). These receptors originate from a woman between 55 and 75 years old who had recovered from COVID-19.

The chain employs TRBV6-5 and TRBJ1-3; no definite D call. The CDR3 extends over 12 amino acids. In germline, CDR1 is MNHEY, CDR2 SVGAGI. V lost 7 bases and J lost 2, with 6 bases in between. The CDR3 spells CASMSAGNTIYF. The DNA for the CDR3 is TGTGCCAGCATGTCGGCTGGAAACACCATATATTTT.

The chain carries TRBV7-2 and TRBJ1-2, with 10 nucleotides matching TRBD1. Unmatched junction bases numbered 10, after V lost 10 bases and J lost 8 bases. CDR1 is SGHTA and CDR2 is FQGNSA in the germline V gene. This CDR3 contains 13 residues. The CDR3 DNA reads TGTGCCACCAAAGTCGGACAGGGGGGCGGCTACACCTTC. Amino acid sequence: CATKVGQGGGYTF. The whole variable domain, remainder taken from reference TRBV7-2 and TRBJ1-2, is GAGVSQSPSNKVTEKGKDVELRCDPISGHTALYWYRQSLGQGLEFLIYFQGNSAPDKSGLPSDRFSAERTGGSVSTLTIQRTQQEDSAVYLCATKVGQGGGYTFGSGTRLTVV.

CDR3 sequence reads: CASSLDRAYNSPLHF. The CDR3 DNA reads as TGTGCCAGCAGCCTCGACAGGGCCTATAATTCACCCCTCCACTTT. This rearrangement joins TRBV5-4 to TRBJ1-6; 7 nucleotides agree with TRBD1. V trimming: 4 bases; J trimming: 2 bases; junction bases outside the gene matches: 3. Germline CDR1 and CDR2: SGHNT and YYREEE (reference sequence). The CDR3 length is 15 residues.

This chain connects TRBV27 to TRBJ1-4; 11 bases map to TRBD1. Germline V gene sequence: CDR1 MNHEY, CDR2 SMNVEV (reference sequence). V lost 5 bases to trimming and J lost 8 bases; unmatched junction nucleotides: 4. The CDR3 is 14 amino acids. The CDR3 bases are TGTGCCAGCAGTCCCGGGACAGGGGGGGAAAAACTGTTTTTT. Amino acids: CASSPGTGGEKLFF. Combining the CDR3 with reference TRBV27 and TRBJ1-4 gives the whole variable domain EAQVTQNPRYLITVTGKKLTVTCSQNMNHEYMSWYRQDPGLGLRQIYYSMNVEVTDKGDVPEGYKVSRKEKRNFPLILESPSPNQTSLYFCASSPGTGGEKLFFGSGTQLSVL.

The gene calls are TRBV2 and TRBJ2-7; D perhaps matches TRBD2 (5 bases). The CDR3 is 13 residues long. Between the trimmed V and J ends, which lost 7 bases and 5 bases, there was a span of 15 bases. Germline V gene lookup returns CDR1 SNHLY and CDR2 FYNNEI. CDR3 residues: CASTPGSIHEQYF. The CDR3 bases are TGTGCCAGCACCCCTGGGAGTATCCACGAGCAGTACTTC.

The chain combines TRBV9 with TRBJ2-1; weak D call: TRBD1 (6 bases). This CDR3 contains 12 residues. The V end lost 3 bases, the J end lost 5 bases, and 6 bases lay between the germline ends. Germline V gives CDR1 SGDLS, CDR2 YYNGEE. The CDR3, as DNA: TGTGCCAGCAGCGGGGACAACAATGAGCAGTTCTTC. As protein: CASSGDNNEQFF.

The chain combines TRBV2 with TRBJ2-2, with 7 bases fitting TRBD1. This CDR3 comprises 15 residues. CDR1 is SNHLY, CDR2 FYNNEI, per germline. V trimming: 4 bases; J trimming: 4 bases; junction bases outside the gene matches: 6. CDR3 region: CASSVRQGVTGELFF. CDR3 coding DNA: TGTGCCAGCAGTGTTAGGCAGGGGGTCACCGGGGAGCTGTTTTTT.

The V and J genes are TRBV29-1 and TRBJ2-3; D is perhaps TRBD1 (6 bases). Germline V gene lookup returns CDR1 SQVTM and CDR2 ANQGSEA. Trimming removed 6 bases at V and 3 bases at J, with 10 bases between. The CDR3 spans 12 residues. As DNA, the CDR3 is TGCAGCGTAGCAACAGGGACAGATACGCAGTATTTT. Translating it yields CSVATGTDTQYF.

Written as DNA, the CDR3 is TGTGCCAGCAGCTTGGGCACTAGCGGGGAGCAGTACGTC. This sequence encodes CASSLGTSGEQYV. The V call is TRBV5-6, the J call TRBJ2-7; 9 bases fit TRBD2. The trim removed 0 bases at V and 7 bases at J, leaving 2 bases unmatched. The germline V gene has CDR1 SGHDT and CDR2 YYEEEE. This CDR3 comprises 13 residues.

The chain has TRBV7-2 and TRBJ2-3, with TRBD2 identical over 9 bases. Per germline, CDR1 SGHTA and CDR2 FQGNSA. The V gene end was trimmed by 4 bases and the J gene end by 6 bases; junction bases not matched to a gene: 2. CDR3 length equals 13 residues. The CDR3 sequence is CASSSSGGDTQYF. CDR3 nucleotide sequence: TGTGCCAGCAGCTCAAGCGGGGGGGATACGCAGTATTTT.